Each of the 22 T cell receptor beta chains below was sequenced from the same sample in a study of blood T cell repertoires in COVID-19. The table came from immunoSEQ multiplex PCR; TCRdb's copy has only in-frame clones and leaves some out. The table has about 210,000 clones, around 80% seen once. Sequenced input: peripheral blood. These receptors all come from a woman in her forties or fifties with acute or convalescent COVID-19.

V usage is TRBV27 and J usage is TRBJ2-7; 8 nucleotides align to TRBD1. There are 15 residues in the CDR3. Germline V gene sequence: CDR1 MNHEY, CDR2 SMNVEV (reference sequence). Losses at the gene ends were 6 bases for V and 3 bases for J; bases not matched to a gene: 10. The CDR3 DNA reads as TGTGCCAGCAGACTAACCGGACAGGGAAACTACGAGCAGTACTTC. This encodes CASRLTGQGNYEQYF.

The J gene is TRBJ1-2, the V gene TRBV27; D remains ambiguous. Trimming took 1 base from V and 8 from J, leaving 17 bases between them. Germline CDR1 is MNHEY and CDR2 is SMNVEV (reference sequence). This CDR3 has 15 residues. The CDR3 loop reads CASSLYPPELKGYTF. In nucleotides, the CDR3 is TGTGCCAGCAGTTTATATCCCCCCGAGCTGAAGGGCTACACCTTC.

The chain has TRBV24-1 and TRBJ2-1; 10 bases map to TRBD1. Trimming took 4 bases from V and 10 from J; bases not matched to a gene: 18. This CDR3 is 18 amino acids long. Per the germline V gene, CDR1 is KGHDR and CDR2 is SFDVKD. The CDR3: CATSEIYTDRGTLGEQFF. The DNA for the CDR3 is TGTGCCACCAGTGAAATCTACACGGACAGGGGGACATTAGGGGAGCAGTTCTTC.

This sequence joins TRBV18 and TRBJ1-5; 7 positions match TRBD1. The CDR3 extends over 14 amino acids. V dropped 2 bases and J dropped 2; count of bases not matched to a gene: 0. Germline V gene sequence: CDR1 KGHSH, CDR2 LQKENI. CDR3 bases: TGTGCCAGCTCACCAACAGGGGGCAATCAGCCCCAGCATTTT. It specifies CASSPTGGNQPQHF.

The V gene is TRBV27, the J gene TRBJ2-3; TRBD1 matches 9 bases. The V gene's germline CDR1 is MNHEY and CDR2 SMNVEV (reference sequence). J lost 2 bases, V lost 5 bases, and 8 bases had no gene match. The CDR3 loop spans 16 amino acids. Here the CDR3 DNA reads TGTGCCAGCAGTCCCGACAGGGGGAGGGCCACAGATACGCAGTATTTT. Translating it yields CASSPDRGRATDTQYF.

The chain carries TRBV6-6 and TRBJ2-3; 12 bases map to TRBD2. Germline CDR1 and CDR2: MNHNY and SVGAGI (reference sequence). The CDR3 has 16 amino acids. V was pared by 0 bases and J by 4 bases, with 2 bases of the junction left unmatched. The CDR3 nucleotides read TGTGCCAGCAGTTACTCGACTAGCGGGAGTTCAGATACGCAGTATTTT. This codes for CASSYSTSGSSDTQYF.

Regarding this clone: Other DNA sequences in this sample translate to the same CDR3. The chain couples TRBV3-1 (or the pseudogene TRBV3-2) to TRBJ2-5; 14 bases agree with TRBD2. CDR3 length: 15 residues. Trimming removed 6 bases from V and 4 bases from J; junction bases left unmatched: 4. Germline-derived CDR1 and CDR2 are LGHDT and YNNKEL (reference sequence). CDR3 sequence: CASSGLAGGGETQYF. The CDR3 bases are TGTGCCAGCAGTGGACTAGCGGGAGGAGGAGAGACCCAGTACTTC.

This chain connects TRBV10-1 to TRBJ2-3, with D unresolved. Germline V gives CDR1 WNHNN, CDR2 SYGVQD (reference sequence). V lost 4 bases, J lost 2 bases, and 16 bases lay in between. CDR3 length: 16 amino acids. The CDR3 protein is CASSGSGVLHTDTQYF. The CDR3 nucleotides read TGCGCCAGCAGTGGATCAGGTGTCCTACACACAGATACGCAGTATTTT.

The chain combines TRBV2 with TRBJ2-5; maybe TRBD2 (7 bases). This CDR3 contains 11 residues. Deletions cut 3 bases from V and 11 bases from J, with 10 bases between. Germline CDR1 reads SNHLY; CDR2 reads FYNNEI. The CDR3 DNA follows: TGTGCCAGCAGTGATGAGGGGGGGCAGTACTTC. As protein: CASSDEGGQYF.

This clone has a count of ten or more. The V and J genes are TRBV6-6 and TRBJ1-2, with 9 nucleotides matching TRBD1. The CDR3 covers 14 residues. Losses at the gene ends were 2 bases for V and 8 bases for J; bases not matched to a gene: 6. Looked up from germline, CDR1 is MNHNY and CDR2 is SVGAGI (reference sequence). The CDR3 DNA is TGTGCCAGCAGTTACGGGACAGGGTTTAACGGCTACACCTTC. This gives the protein CASSYGTGFNGYTF.

The chain links TRBV7-3 to TRBJ2-5; possibly TRBD2 for D (7 bases). The germline V and J ends were trimmed by 5 bases and 5 bases, with 18 bases remaining between them. The CDR3 has 15 residues. The germline CDR1 and CDR2 sequences are SGHTA and FQGTGA. The CDR3: CASSPSSGGWETQYF. The CDR3 nucleotides are TGTGCCAGCAGCCCATCGTCGGGGGGCTGGGAGACCCAGTACTTC.

This chain connects TRBV27 to TRBJ2-7, with a weak D call TRBD2 (5 bases). V lost 11 bases and J 1 base, leaving 15 bases between the germline ends. CDR3 length: 13 amino acids. Germline V gene lookup returns CDR1 MNHEY and CDR2 SMNVEV (reference sequence). CDR3 sequence (DNA): TGTGCCGTTGGGGTACGGGGTTCCTACGAGCAGTACTTC. The encoded protein is CAVGVRGSYEQYF.

The V call is TRBV5-4, the J call TRBJ2-1, with TRBD2 identical over 7 bases. The CDR3 sequence is 17 residues long. The junction had 14 bases not matched to a gene; V was cut back by 1 base and J by 7 bases. Germline loops: CDR1 SGHNT, CDR2 YYREEE (reference sequence). In DNA form, the CDR3 reads TGTGCCAGCAGCTTGATGCTAGCGGCCACGGAGGGGAATGAGCAGTTCTTC. Translating it yields CASSLMLAATEGNEQFF.

The DNA of the CDR3 is TGTGCCAGCAGCCTAGGGAGGACTAATGAAAAACTGTTTTTT. Protein: CASSLGRTNEKLFF. The J gene is TRBJ1-4, the V gene TRBV6-5; D unclear. This CDR3 contains 14 residues. The germline CDR1 and CDR2 sequences are MNHEY and SVGAGI. The V gene lost 6 bases and the J gene lost 2 bases, with 10 bases spanning the gap.

V and J are TRBV3-1 (or the pseudogene TRBV3-2) and TRBJ2-3; 8 bases are a match to TRBD2. V lost 11 bases, J lost 7 bases, and 11 bases stayed unmatched. Germline CDR1 and CDR2: LGHDT and YNNKEL (reference sequence). The CDR3 is 13 amino acids. Written as DNA, the CDR3 is TGTGCCTCCCGCGGCGGCGGGGGGAATACGCAGTATTTT. Translated: CASRGGGGNTQYF.

The chain combines TRBV29-1 with TRBJ1-2; tentative D call: TRBD1 (6 bases). The V and J ends lost 6 bases and 5 bases respectively, with 13 bases between them. The CDR3 is made up of 12 amino acids. Germline V gives CDR1 SQVTM, CDR2 ANQGSEA. CDR3 in DNA: TGCAGCGTCGCCTCCGGGACATATGGCTACACCTTC. It specifies CSVASGTYGYTF.

The rearrangement joins TRBV10-1 to TRBJ2-1; tentatively, D is TRBD2 (7 bases). Germline-derived CDR1 and CDR2 are WNHNN and SYGVQD (reference sequence). V was trimmed by 0 bases and J by 6 bases, leaving 9 bases between them. CDR3 length: 14 amino acids. DNA of the CDR3: TGCGCCAGCAGTGAGTCGGGGGGGGCCAATGAGCAGTTCTTC. Protein sequence: CASSESGGANEQFF.

The J gene is TRBJ2-7, the V gene TRBV11-2; the match to TRBD2 covers 8 bases. From germline, CDR1 is SGHAT and CDR2 FQNNGV. Trimming at V came to 0 bases and at J to 3 bases, leaving 1 base not matched to a gene. The CDR3 length is 14 residues. The CDR3: CASSLDSGNYEQYF. For the CDR3, the DNA is TGTGCCAGCAGCTTAGATAGCGGGAACTACGAGCAGTACTTC.

The chain uses TRBV27 and TRBJ1-6, with a tentative D call TRBD1 (5 bases). The CDR3 is 15 residues long. The V end lost 3 bases, the J end lost 7 bases, and 13 bases lay between the germline ends. Germline V gene sequence: CDR1 MNHEY, CDR2 SMNVEV (reference sequence). The DNA for the CDR3 is TGTGCCAGCAGTTTGGGACCAGGAGGGAATTCACCCCTCCACTTT. This translates into CASSLGPGGNSPLHF.

J is TRBJ2-7 and V is TRBV12-3 or TRBV12-4; 7 bases map to TRBD1. The CDR3 sequence is 13 residues long. The ends lost 6 bases at V and 1 base at J; junction bases unmatched: 3. The CDR3 region is CASRQQGSYEQYF. The CDR3 region has the DNA TGTGCCAGCAGGCAACAGGGGTCCTACGAGCAGTACTTC.

The gene calls are TRBV5-1 and TRBJ1-4, with 7 bases aligning to TRBD1. The CDR3 is made up of 16 amino acids. The J segment lost 0 bases and the V segment lost 0 bases, leaving 2 bases of the junction unmatched. Germline loops: CDR1 SGHRS, CDR2 YFSETQ. The CDR3: CASSLEGGATNEKLFF. The CDR3, as DNA: TGCGCCAGCAGCTTGGAAGGGGGCGCAACTAATGAAAAACTGTTTTTT.

This chain joins TRBV13 and TRBJ2-7; 7 bases are a match to TRBD1. This CDR3 region has 19 residues. The V and J ends lost 1 base and 0 bases, in that order; junction bases with no gene match: 15. In germline, CDR1 is PRHDT, CDR2 FYEKMQ (reference sequence). The CDR3, as DNA: TGTGCCAGCAGCTTAGCAGTCGGAACAGGGGCTCCTATCTCCTACGAGCAGTACTTC. Amino acids: CASSLAVGTGAPISYEQYF.